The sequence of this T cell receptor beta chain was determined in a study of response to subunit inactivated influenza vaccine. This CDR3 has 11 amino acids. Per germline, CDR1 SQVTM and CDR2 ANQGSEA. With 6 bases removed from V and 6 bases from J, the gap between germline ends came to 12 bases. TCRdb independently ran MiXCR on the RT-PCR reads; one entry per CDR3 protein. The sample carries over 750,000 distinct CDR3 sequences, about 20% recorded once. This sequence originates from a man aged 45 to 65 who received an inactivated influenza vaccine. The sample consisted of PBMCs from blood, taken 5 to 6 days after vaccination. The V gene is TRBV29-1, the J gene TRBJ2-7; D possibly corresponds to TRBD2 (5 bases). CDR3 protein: CSVDLRGEQYF. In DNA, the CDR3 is TGCAGCGTCGACCTCCGGGGCGAGCAGTACTTC.